The clone carrying this TCR beta chain was seen only a few times. It was RNA transcripts that yielded the amplified TCR beta CDR3 regions. An initial round of RT-PCR targeting the TCR CDR3 relied on the HTBI primer set. In TCRdb, the multiplex PCR reads were re-called with MiXCR into one record per CDR3 protein. The table records about 360,000 distinct CDR3 sequences, approximately 25% of them present only once. The data derive from a study of T cells in Graves' hyperthyroidism and ophthalmopathy. The germline V gene has CDR1 SQVTM and CDR2 ANQGSEA. V lost 4 bases and J lost 9; bases outside the gene matches: 9. The CDR3 runs 14 residues.

This chain links TRBV29-1 with TRBJ2-1, with TRBD2 matching over 10 bases. Sequencing input: blood. The clonotype originates from a man aged 45-60 years with Graves' hyperthyroidism. This CDR3 is CSVGGSGRHVEQFF. CDR3 nucleotides: TGCAGCGTTGGCGGTAGCGGGAGGCATGTTGAGCAGTTCTTC.